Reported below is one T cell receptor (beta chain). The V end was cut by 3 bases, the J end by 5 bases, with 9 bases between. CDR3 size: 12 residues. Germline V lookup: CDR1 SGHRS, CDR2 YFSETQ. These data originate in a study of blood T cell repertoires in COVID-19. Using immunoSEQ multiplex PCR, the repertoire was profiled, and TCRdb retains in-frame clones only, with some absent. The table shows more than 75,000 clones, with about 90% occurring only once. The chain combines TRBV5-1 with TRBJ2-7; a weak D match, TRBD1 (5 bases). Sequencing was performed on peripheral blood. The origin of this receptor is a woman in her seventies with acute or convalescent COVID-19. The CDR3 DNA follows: TGCGCCAGCAGCTCATGGGGCAACGAGCAGTACTTC. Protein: CASSSWGNEQYF.